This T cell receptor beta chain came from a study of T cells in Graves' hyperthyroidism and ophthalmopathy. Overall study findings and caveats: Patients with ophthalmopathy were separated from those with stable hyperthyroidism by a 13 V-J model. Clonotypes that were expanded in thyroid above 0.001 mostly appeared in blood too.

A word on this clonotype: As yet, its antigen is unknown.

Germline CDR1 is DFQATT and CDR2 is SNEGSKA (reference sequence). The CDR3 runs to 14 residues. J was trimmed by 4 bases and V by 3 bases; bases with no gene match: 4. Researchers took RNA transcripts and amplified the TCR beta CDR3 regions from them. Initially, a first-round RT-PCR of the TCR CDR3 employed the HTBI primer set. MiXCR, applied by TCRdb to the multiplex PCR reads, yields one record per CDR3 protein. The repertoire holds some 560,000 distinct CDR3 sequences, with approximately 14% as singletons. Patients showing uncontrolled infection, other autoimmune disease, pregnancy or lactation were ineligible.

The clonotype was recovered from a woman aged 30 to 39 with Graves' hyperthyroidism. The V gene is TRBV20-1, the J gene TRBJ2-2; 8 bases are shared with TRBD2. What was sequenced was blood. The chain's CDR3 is CSAREAGVTGELFF. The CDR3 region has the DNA TGCAGTGCTAGGGAAGCGGGGGTCACCGGGGAGCTGTTTTTT.